The 10 T cell receptor beta chains in this list originate from one sample, sequenced in a study of CD4+ T cells in melanoma. Sequenced by immunoSEQ multiplex PCR; TCRdb stores in-frame clones only, minus some. The sample consists of roughly 4,000 clones, about 80% of them appearing once. The sequencing input was tumor tissue. Receptors originate from a human donor with melanoma.

The V and J genes are TRBV9 and TRBJ1-3; D may be TRBD1 (6 bases). V shed 2 bases and J shed 2 bases, with 11 bases lying between them. Germline CDR1 SGDLS, CDR2 YYNGEE. There are 15 residues in the CDR3. The CDR3 loop is CASSVGRDTGNTIYF. CDR3 sequence (DNA): TGTGCCAGCAGCGTGGGAAGGGACACTGGAAACACCATATATTTT.

The CDR3 spells CASSLVGATDTQYF. CDR3 coding DNA: TGTGCCAGCAGCTTAGTTGGGGCCACAGATACGCAGTATTTT. The gene calls are TRBV7-2 and TRBJ2-3; TRBD1 is a possible D gene (5 bases). The V end was cut by 1 base, the J end by 2 bases, with 7 bases between. The CDR3 contains 14 residues. Germline CDR1 and CDR2: SGHTA and FQGNSA.

This chain uses TRBV18 with TRBJ2-7; D is unresolved. V shed 4 bases and J shed 5 bases, with 6 bases lying between them. The CDR3 length is 11 residues. Germline CDR1 KGHSH, CDR2 LQKENI. The CDR3 loop reads CASSRTDEQYF. The DNA of the CDR3 is TGTGCCAGCTCACGGACGGACGAGCAGTACTTC.

The table lists this clone with a few counts. The J gene is TRBJ2-5, the V gene TRBV5-4; a possible D gene is TRBD1 (6 bases). Germline loops: CDR1 SGHNT, CDR2 YYREEE (reference sequence). CDR3 length: 14 amino acids. Trimming took 8 bases from V and 3 from J, leaving 17 bases between them. CDR3 DNA: TGTGCCAGTCTTCTCTGGGGGCTGGAAGAGACCCAGTACTTC. Translated: CASLLWGLEETQYF.

By sample share, this clone is hyperexpanded. The V call is TRBV4-3, the J call TRBJ2-1; 12 nucleotides align to TRBD1. Germline V CDR1 and CDR2: LGHNA, YSLEER. The CDR3 has 17 amino acids. Unmatched junction bases numbered 9, after V lost 1 base and J lost 8 bases. The CDR3 protein is CASSQGIGGTGGDEQFF. The CDR3 DNA reads as TGCGCCAGCAGCCAAGGTATAGGCGGGACAGGGGGCGATGAGCAGTTCTTC.

This clone has a handful of counts. The chain employs TRBV7-8 and TRBJ1-2; D might be TRBD1 (5 bases). Germline V gene sequence: CDR1 SGHVS, CDR2 FQNEAQ. The CDR3 has 16 residues. V was trimmed by 5 bases and J by 8 bases, leaving 24 bases between them. This CDR3 is CASSRGGVRDAAGYTF. CDR3 nucleotide sequence: TGTGCCAGCAGCCGAGGCGGGGTCCGGGACGCCGCGGGCTACACCTTC. Complete variable domain (other parts from reference TRBV7-8 and TRBJ1-2): GAGVSQSPRYKVAKRGQDVALRCDPISGHVSLFWYQQALGQGPEFLTYFQNEAQLDKSGLPSDRFFAERPEGSVSTLKIQRTQQEDSAVYLCASSRGGVRDAAGYTFGSGTRLTVV.

The rearrangement joins TRBV7-8 to TRBJ2-7; D is undetermined. The CDR3 is made up of 15 amino acids. Trimming left V 2 bases short and J 0 bases short, with 11 bases between. The germline CDR1 and CDR2 sequences are SGHVS and FQNEAQ. CDR3 bases: TGTGCCAGCAGCTTATGGGCCGTGAGCTCCTACGAGCAGTACTTC. Translated: CASSLWAVSSYEQYF.

In its sample, this clone was seen a few times. One junction end disagrees with the germline gene, perhaps due to a read error. The chain links TRBV27 to TRBJ2-7, with TRBD1 matching over 8 bases. Germline V gene lookup returns CDR1 MNHEY and CDR2 SMNVEV (reference sequence). The CDR3 consists of 16 residues. In DNA, the CDR3 is TGTGCCAGCAGTCTAGACAGGGGCCCACCCTCCCACGAGCAGTACTTC. Translated: CASSLDRGPPSHEQYF.

This clone was counted a single time. J is TRBJ2-3 and V is TRBV6-6; D uncertain. The germline CDR1 and CDR2 sequences are MNHNY and SVGAGI (reference sequence). The CDR3 contains 15 residues. V gave up 5 bases and J gave up 2 bases, with 14 bases separating them. The CDR3 spells CASSPASGLTDTQYF. The CDR3, as DNA: TGTGCCAGCAGTCCCGCCTCGGGCCTCACAGATACGCAGTATTTT.

This clone was observed once. This chain joins TRBV7-9 and TRBJ2-5; the match to TRBD1 covers 7 bases. Germline CDR1 and CDR2: SEHNR and FQNEAQ (reference sequence). The J segment lost 14 bases and the V segment lost 1 base, leaving 7 bases of the junction unmatched. The CDR3 has 12 amino acids. CDR3 nucleotide sequence: TGTGCCAGCAGCTTAGTTGAGGACAGGCAATACTTC. Translation: CASSLVEDRQYF.